Listed below are T cell receptor beta chains from one sample, sequenced in a study of blood T cell repertoires in COVID-19. The repertoire was sequenced with immunoSEQ multiplex PCR; TCRdb's copy has only in-frame clones and lacks some. The sample lists about 210,000 clones, around 80% occurring once. The sequencing sample was made of peripheral blood. These receptor sequences come from a woman aged 40 to 49 with acute or convalescent COVID-19. Each CDR3 is given with its conserved first and last residue. D genes are given only for firm matches. Size is stated for part of the rows, as once, few or many counts, or as a class when the clone is expanded.

cdr3_aa cdr3_nt d_call j_call clone_size v_call cdr3_length
CASSEIGGGFYEQYF TGTGCCAGCAGTGAAATCGGGGGTGGGTTCTACGAGCAGTACTTC NA TRBJ2-7 NA TRBV6-1 15
CASSFGQTGELFF TGTGCCAGCAGCTTCGGACAGACCGGGGAGCTGTTTTTT NA TRBJ2-2 NA TRBV11-2 13
CSASRAGGPSGTDTQYF TGCAGTGCTAGTCGAGCGGGAGGGCCAAGTGGCACAGATACGCAGTATTTT TRBD2 TRBJ2-3 NA TRBV20-1 17
CASSRTGGAGEQYF TGTGCCAGCAGCAGGACAGGGGGCGCGGGTGAGCAGTACTTC TRBD1 TRBJ2-7 NA TRBV6-2/TRBV6-3 14
CASSLAPGGEQYF TGTGCCAGCAGTTTAGCTCCAGGAGGCGAGCAGTACTTC NA TRBJ2-7 NA TRBV27 13
CASSPTSGSKAEQYF TGTGCCAGCAGCCCTACTAGCGGGAGTAAGGCCGAGCAGTACTTC TRBD2 TRBJ2-7 few TRBV7-8 15
CAWSVLTTDTQYF TGTGCCTGGAGTGTGCTAACCACAGATACGCAGTATTTT NA TRBJ2-3 few TRBV30 13
CASSIEVIGTGTEAFF TGTGCCAGTAGTATAGAGGTCATAGGGACTGGGACTGAAGCTTTCTTT NA TRBJ1-1 NA TRBV19 16
CASSQVPSGYEQYF TGTGCCAGCAGCCAAGTGCCTAGCGGATACGAGCAGTACTTC TRBD2 TRBJ2-7 NA TRBV3-1/TRBV3-2 14
CASSPELVSNSPLHF TGTGCCAGCTCACCAGAGCTGGTTTCAAATTCACCCCTCCACTTT NA TRBJ1-6 NA TRBV18 15
CASSVVPVRGGYTF TGTGCCAGCAGCGTAGTACCCGTTAGGGGCGGCTACACCTTC NA TRBJ1-2 NA TRBV9 14
CASSLSSSGANTGELFF TGTGCCAGCAGCTTATCTTCTAGCGGAGCGAACACCGGGGAGCTGTTTTTT TRBD2 TRBJ2-2 once TRBV7-9 17
CASSTGWSAFF TGTGCCAGCAGTACAGGGTGGAGCGCTTTCTTT NA TRBJ1-1 once TRBV6-2/TRBV6-3 11
CASSDPAGRGDTQYF TGTGCCAGCAGTGACCCAGCGGGACGGGGGGATACGCAGTATTTT TRBD2 TRBJ2-3 once TRBV2 15
CASSPAGTEAFF TGTGCCAGCAGCCCGGCGGGTACTGAAGCTTTCTTT NA TRBJ1-1 NA TRBV9 12
CASQGNGNTIYF TGTGCCTCGCAGGGGAATGGAAACACCATATATTTT NA TRBJ1-3 few TRBV10-3 12
CASSQVSAGYGDTQYF TGTGCCAGCAGCCAAGTTAGCGCCGGCTACGGGGATACGCAGTATTTT NA TRBJ2-3 NA TRBV4-2 16
CASSYVPPRRGYEQYF TGTGCCAGCAGTTACGTCCCCCCTCGCAGGGGCTACGAGCAGTACTTC NA TRBJ2-7 NA TRBV6-5 16
CASSQETGEYTDTQYF TGTGCCAGCAGCCAAGAGACAGGGGAGTACACAGATACGCAGTATTTT TRBD1 TRBJ2-3 NA TRBV3-1/TRBV3-2 16
CAWSPHRGETEAFF TGTGCCTGGAGTCCCCACAGGGGGGAAACTGAAGCTTTCTTT TRBD1 TRBJ1-1 once TRBV30 14
CASSLQQGAYTEAFF TGTGCCAGCAGCCTCCAACAGGGGGCATACACTGAAGCTTTCTTT TRBD1 TRBJ1-1 NA TRBV7-2 15
CASSFWGFEQYF TGTGCCAGCAGTTTCTGGGGCTTCGAGCAGTACTTC NA TRBJ2-7 NA TRBV27 12
CSVDASGVNNEQFF TGCAGCGTTGACGCGAGCGGGGTAAACAATGAGCAGTTCTTC TRBD2 TRBJ2-1 NA TRBV29-1 14
CASSPQYKGASKPQHF TGTGCCAGCTCACCACAGTATAAGGGGGCAAGCAAGCCCCAGCATTTT TRBD1 TRBJ1-5 once TRBV18 16
CASSQRTLGTEAFF TGCGCCAGCAGCCAGAGGACTCTCGGCACTGAAGCTTTCTTT NA TRBJ1-1 NA TRBV5-1 14
CASSLNFGVAVNEQFF TGTGCCAGCAGCTTAAACTTTGGAGTCGCGGTCAATGAGCAGTTCTTC NA TRBJ2-1 NA TRBV7-2 16
CASSGTRTGSAEASYEQYF TGCGCCAGCAGCGGAACCAGGACAGGGAGTGCCGAAGCTTCCTACGAGCAGTACTTC TRBD1 TRBJ2-7 NA TRBV5-1 19